This T cell receptor (beta chain) was sequenced during a study of Graves' ophthalmopathy and Graves' hyperthyroidism. For the study at large: Investigators collected peripheral blood at initial diagnosis, before any treatment was given. Study-level points and caveats: Ophthalmopathy could be told apart from stable hyperthyroidism by a 13-signature model (87.88% sensitivity, approximately 81% specificity).

Presentation of ophthalmopathy in the donors involved moderate-to-severe activity, CAS ≥3, NOSPECS ≥4 and a duration under 3 months. The PBMCs originated from around 9.7 ml of fresh peripheral blood. This clonotype was observed many times. The antigen is unknown. The study amplified TCR beta CDR3 regions using RNA transcripts. First-round RT-PCR relied on HTBI primers, and a second-round multiplex PCR came next. TCRdb independently ran MiXCR on the multiplex PCR reads; one entry per CDR3 protein. This table holds 350,000 or so distinct CDR3 sequences, roughly 15% found once. This TCR was recovered from an adult man with Graves' ophthalmopathy. The sequenced sample consisted of peripheral blood.

For the CDR3, the DNA is TGTGCCAGCAGTTCCCTAGCGGGAAACACAGATACGCAGTATTTT. Encoded protein: CASSSLAGNTDTQYF. The chain has TRBV28 and TRBJ2-3; the match to TRBD2 covers 9 bases. CDR1 and CDR2 (germline): MDHEN, SYDVKM. V shed 4 bases, J shed 2 bases, and the junction held 4 bases outside the gene matches. This CDR3 contains 15 residues.